The 14 T cell receptor beta chains presented below share a single source sample, sequenced in a study of cytomegalovirus exposure and HLA in healthy donors. Amplification used 60 Vbeta primers and 13 Jbeta primers. The repertoire was sequenced with immunoSEQ multiplex PCR; TCRdb's copy has only in-frame clones and lacks some. The sample holds more than 150,000 clones, about 84% seen once. Material for sequencing was PBMCs. Receptors were obtained from a man aged 45-65 years in good health and CMV-seronegative.

The CDR3 loop reads CASSEGLGHFISTDTQYF. CDR3 DNA: TGTGCCAGCAGCGAAGGTCTAGGCCATTTTATTAGCACAGATACGCAGTATTTT. This chain uses TRBV7-2 with TRBJ2-3; unclear D gene. The CDR3 is 18 amino acids. V shed 5 bases and J shed 0 bases, with 21 bases lying between them. CDR1 SGHTA and CDR2 FQGNSA come from the germline V gene.

This chain links TRBV19 with TRBJ2-7; a weak D match, TRBD1 (7 bases). This CDR3 contains 14 residues. The V gene lost 4 bases and the J gene lost 3 bases, with 13 bases spanning the gap. Germline assignment: CDR1 LNHDA and CDR2 SQIVND (reference sequence). The CDR3 sequence is CASSNRQGGYEQYF. The CDR3 DNA is TGTGCCAGTAGTAACCGGCAGGGGGGCTACGAGCAGTACTTC.

V is TRBV11-2 and J is TRBJ2-7; 8 positions agree with TRBD2. Germline trimming cut 8 bases from V and 5 bases from J; bases unmatched to any gene: 5. Germline V gene sequence: CDR1 SGHAT, CDR2 FQNNGV. This CDR3 is 12 amino acids long. CDR3 sequence: CASATSGNEQYF. The CDR3 DNA is TGTGCCAGCGCTACTAGCGGAAACGAGCAGTACTTC.

This clone showed up just once. The J gene is TRBJ2-7, the V gene TRBV7-9; 8 bases are shared with TRBD2. Germline-derived CDR1 and CDR2 are SEHNR and FQNEAQ (reference sequence). The CDR3 runs 13 residues. V shed 10 bases and J 9 bases; nucleotides not matched to a gene: 14. This CDR3 is CATNPAGAPLQYF. CDR3 sequence (DNA): TGTGCCACCAACCCAGCGGGGGCGCCTTTGCAGTACTTC.

The V call is TRBV4-3, the J call TRBJ2-2; possible D gene TRBD2, 7 bases. The germline gives CDR1 LGHNA, CDR2 YSLEER. This CDR3 is 19 amino acids long. V dropped 3 bases and J dropped 9 bases, with 29 bases sitting between them. The CDR3 region has the DNA TGCGCCAGCAGCCAGGGTGAAGGGGCGGGGGCGGCTTTTCGCCGGGAGCTGTTTTTT. This codes for CASSQGEGAGAAFRRELFF.

This chain joins TRBV6-1 and TRBJ2-7, with TRBD2 matching over 7 bases. Germline V CDR1 and CDR2: MNHNS, SASEGT. The CDR3 has 14 residues. V trimming: 10 bases; J trimming: 0 bases; junction bases outside the gene matches: 9. The DNA of the CDR3 is TGTGCCACCACCCTCGGCGGGAGCTCCTACGAGCAGTACTTC. The encoded protein is CATTLGGSSYEQYF.

This chain uses TRBV4-1 with TRBJ2-7, with 9 bases identical to TRBD1. V trimming: 4 bases; J trimming: 1 base; junction bases outside the gene matches: 11. Germline V gene data show CDR1 as MGHRA and CDR2 as YSYEKL. The CDR3 has 17 residues. CDR3 in DNA: TGCGCCAGCAGCCGCGGCCCCTGGGACAGGGTGTCCTACGAGCAGTACTTC. Residues: CASSRGPWDRVSYEQYF.

In its sample, this clone was seen a few times. This chain uses TRBV11-3 with TRBJ1-1, with unresolved D. CDR1 is SGHNT and CDR2 is YENEEA in the germline V gene. The CDR3 covers 12 residues. The ends were cut back, 4 bases at V and 1 base at J, with 4 bases in the middle. This chain's CDR3 is CASSSGNTEAFF. For the CDR3, the DNA is TGTGCCAGCAGCTCCGGGAACACTGAAGCTTTCTTT.

The chain has TRBV7-2 and TRBJ1-6, with TRBD1 matching over 7 bases. With 5 bases clipped from V and 2 bases from J, the junction kept 6 bases outside the gene matches. This CDR3 is built from 16 residues. Germline V CDR1 and CDR2: SGHTA, FQGNSA. The CDR3 loop is CASSAPGQTYNSPLHF. The CDR3 region has the DNA TGTGCCAGCAGCGCCCCGGGACAGACCTATAATTCACCCCTCCACTTT.

This clone showed up just a few times. V and J are TRBV6-5 and TRBJ1-1; 10 nucleotides align to TRBD1. The CDR3 runs to 16 residues. CDR1 is MNHEY, CDR2 SVGAGI, per germline. V was clipped by 2 bases and J by 4 bases; unmatched bases: 7. The CDR3 DNA reads as TGTGCCAGCAGTTACCTACGGACAGGGGGGAGCACTGAAGCTTTCTTT. This translates into CASSYLRTGGSTEAFF.

This chain connects TRBV27 to TRBJ1-2; D uncertain. The CDR3 contains 13 residues. The germline V gene encodes CDR1 MNHEY and CDR2 SMNVEV (reference sequence). V dropped 7 bases and J dropped 3 bases, with 12 bases sitting between them. This chain's CDR3 is CASTGGGDYGYTF. The DNA of the CDR3 is TGTGCCAGCACCGGAGGTGGGGACTATGGCTACACCTTC.

The gene calls are TRBV9 and TRBJ2-7; TRBD1 aligns across 8 bases. V trimming: 3 bases; J trimming: 3 bases; junction bases outside the gene matches: 5. Germline-derived CDR1 and CDR2 are SGDLS and YYNGEE. The CDR3 runs 14 residues. CDR3 amino acids: CASSAGTGLYEQYF. CDR3 in DNA: TGTGCCAGCAGCGCCGGGACAGGTCTCTACGAGCAGTACTTC.

This clone came up a few times. V usage is TRBV5-6 and J usage is TRBJ2-7; TRBD1 matches at 8 bases. The CDR3 has 15 residues. Germline V gene lookup returns CDR1 SGHDT and CDR2 YYEEEE. V was pared by 7 bases and J by 0 bases, with 9 bases of the junction left unmatched. The DNA for the CDR3 is TGTGCCAGCGGAGCGGCGGACAGGGTCTCCTACGAGCAGTACTTC. It yields the protein CASGAADRVSYEQYF.

J is TRBJ2-2 and V is TRBV7-9; 12 nucleotides line up with TRBD1. V was clipped by 6 bases and J by 6 bases; unmatched bases: 5. The germline V gene encodes CDR1 SEHNR and CDR2 FQNEAQ (reference sequence). There are 15 residues in the CDR3. The CDR3 coding sequence is TGTGCCAGCAGTTGGGACAGGGGGCGCGCCGGGGAGCTGTTTTTT. Translated: CASSWDRGRAGELFF.